One T cell receptor (beta chain) is described in this entry. V was shortened by 5 bases and J by 5 bases, with 18 bases between the two germline ends. Germline V gene lookup returns CDR1 SGHDN and CDR2 FVKESK. The CDR3 contains 15 residues. This specimen comes from a study of blood T cell repertoires in COVID-19. Across the study: Acute and convalescent COVID-19 specimens originated in the United States, Italy and Spain. T cells, B-cell-depleted T cells, or PBMCs provided the cDNA or gDNA that served as material.

How the authors handled the data: Reference gene primer amplification in the assay estimated nucleated cell counts. Sequencing used immunoSEQ multiplex PCR; TCRdb keeps in-frame clones, though not all of them. Clonal size and the V and J genes are those of that table, whereas D and trimming came from the DNA. Of fewer than 350,000 clones listed, approximately 87% were seen once; the top ten hold around 7.8%. The chain uses TRBV14 and TRBJ1-2; D not resolved. The receptor was isolated from a woman between 45 and 60 years old who had recovered from COVID-19. Sequenced input: peripheral blood. In nucleotides, the CDR3 is TGTGCCAGCAGCTCACGGCCGGGAGGAATTTATGGCTACACCTTC. Protein sequence: CASSSRPGGIYGYTF.